This is a list of T cell receptor beta chains from one sample in a study of OX40 agonist ivuxolimab in advanced cancers. Some clones are missing from TCRdb's copy, which holds only in-frame ones; the method was immunoSEQ multiplex PCR. Of about 79,000 clones listed, about 85% are singletons. The material was CD4+ or CD8+ T cells sorted from blood, obtained in a trial of the OX40 agonist ivuxolimab. These receptors were obtained from an adult with an advanced solid tumor such as melanoma, head and neck, liver or kidney cancer. Both conserved end residues are part of each CDR3. D genes are given only for firm matches. Rows may omit the clone size; those that give it use once, few, many or a size class.

>-|-|TRBV11-2|TRBJ2-1
CASSLWVSSYNEQFF
TGTGCCAGCAGCTTATGGGTGAGTTCATACAATGAGCAGTTCTTC
>-|-|TRBV7-3|TRBJ1-2
CASSLERSYGYTF
TGTGCCAGCAGCTTAGAGAGGAGCTATGGCTACACCTTC
>-|-|TRBV6-6|TRBJ2-1
CASSYRQGSGGEQFF
TGTGCCAGCAGTTACCGGCAGGGGTCCGGCGGTGAGCAGTTCTTC
>-|TRBD2|TRBV7-6|TRBJ2-1
CASSLVAPSGGYNEQFF
TGTGCCAGCAGCTTAGTGGCGCCCAGCGGGGGGTACAATGAGCAGTTCTTC
>-|-|TRBV7-9|TRBJ2-3
CASSPLTSFSDTQYF
TGTGCCAGCAGCCCACTTACTAGCTTCTCAGATACGCAGTATTTT
>-|-|TRBV13|TRBJ1-1
CASSLRRTSNTEAFF
TGTGCCAGCAGCTTAAGGAGGACCTCAAACACTGAAGCTTTCTTT
>-|-|TRBV7-9|TRBJ2-1
CASSLVDPGYNEQFF
TGTGCCAGCAGCTTAGTTGATCCCGGGTACAATGAGCAGTTCTTC
>once|TRBD1|TRBV7-9|TRBJ1-6
CASSSDRGIRYSPLHF
TGTGCCAGCAGCTCGGACAGGGGAATTAGATATTCACCCCTCCACTTT
>-|-|TRBV5-4|TRBJ1-6
CASSLGGRSSYNSPLHF
TGTGCCAGCAGCTTGGGCGGACGGAGCTCCTATAATTCACCCCTCCACTTT
>-|TRBD1|TRBV6-1|TRBJ1-4
CASRNKGAGGEKLFF
TGTGCCAGCAGAAATAAGGGGGCGGGAGGTGAAAAACTGTTTTTT
>-|-|TRBV6-1|TRBJ2-3
CASSEFWRELGGPDVTQYF
TGTGCCAGCAGTGAATTCTGGCGGGAGTTAGGGGGGCCAGATGTAACGCAGTATTTT
>-|-|TRBV5-5|TRBJ1-5
CASSSTQGFSNQPQHF
TGTGCCAGCAGCAGTACTCAGGGGTTTAGCAATCAGCCCCAGCATTTT
>-|-|TRBV27|TRBJ2-7
CASSLVSTAEQYF
TGTGCCAGCAGTTTGGTCTCAACCGCCGAGCAGTACTTC
>-|-|TRBV7-2|TRBJ1-1
CASSQGTDTEAFF
TGTGCCAGCAGCCAGGGAACTGACACTGAAGCTTTCTTT
>-|TRBD2|TRBV5-4|TRBJ2-1
CASSPPSGEYNEQFF
TGTGCCAGCAGCCCACCTAGCGGGGAATACAATGAGCAGTTCTTC
>once|TRBD2|TRBV7-9|TRBJ2-2
CASSETSGRALSGELFF
TGTGCCAGCAGCGAGACTAGCGGGAGGGCCCTGAGCGGGGAGCTGTTTTTT
>-|-|TRBV18|TRBJ1-5
CASSRGSDQPQHF
TGTGCCAGCTCCAGAGGGAGTGATCAGCCCCAGCATTTT
>-|-|TRBV2|TRBJ1-1
CASHLLSGNTEAFF
TGTGCCAGCCATCTGCTGTCAGGGAACACTGAAGCTTTCTTT
>-|-|TRBV7-6|TRBJ1-6
CASSSPLGSSYNSPLHF
TGTGCCAGCAGCTCCCCCCTTGGGAGCTCCTATAATTCACCCCTCCACTTT
>-|-|TRBV18|TRBJ1-2
CASSLITGDGYTF
TGTGCCAGCTCCCTTATTACGGGTGATGGCTACACCTTC
>-|-|TRBV9|TRBJ2-1
CASSAQPGQYNEQFF
TGTGCCAGCAGCGCCCAACCCGGGCAATACAATGAGCAGTTCTTC
>-|TRBD1|TRBV6-5|TRBJ2-5
CASSSLGQAPETQYF
TGTGCCAGCAGTTCTTTGGGACAGGCCCCAGAGACCCAGTACTTC
>once|TRBD2|TRBV2|TRBJ2-1
CASSEQRGAYNEQFF
TGTGCCAGCAGTGAGCAGCGGGGGGCCTATAATGAGCAGTTCTTC
>-|-|TRBV7-2|TRBJ1-6
CASSLRRRSTDSPLHF
TGTGCCAGCAGCCTCCGGCGCAGGAGTACGGATTCACCCCTCCACTTT
>-|-|TRBV5-1|TRBJ1-1
CASSSVGANEAFF
TGCGCCAGCAGCTCGGTAGGGGCTAATGAAGCTTTCTTT
>-|TRBD2|TRBV11-2|TRBJ2-3
CASSLASGRAGDTQYF
TGTGCCAGCAGCTTAGCTAGCGGGAGGGCCGGAGATACGCAGTATTTT
>-|-|TRBV18|TRBJ2-7
CASSPPYSRTHEQYF
TGTGCCAGCTCACCCCCGTATAGCCGAACCCACGAGCAGTACTTC
>-|TRBD1|TRBV2|TRBJ1-1
CASIRDRSNTEAFF
TGTGCCAGCATTAGGGACAGGTCGAACACTGAAGCTTTCTTT
>-|TRBD1|TRBV29-1|TRBJ2-1
CSVRQGASDHNEQFF
TGCAGCGTCCGACAGGGGGCTTCGGACCACAATGAGCAGTTCTTC